Listed here is a single T cell receptor (beta chain). The table lists this clonotype with a few counts. This receptor's antigen is unknown. The record has no base qualities; no much larger clone is one base away. The data derive from a study of identical twins (dated by TCRdb to 2016 to 2017). About the full investigation: TCR alpha and beta repertoires from monozygotic twins, unrelated adults of various ages and cord blood were deep-sequenced to test whether fetal clonotypes persist. To rule out contamination, replicate twin experiments were performed at different times with different library preparation protocols.

General conclusions and limits of the study: Zero-insertion analyses could be partly confounded by invariant T cells such as MAIT and iNKT, although diverse VJ usage argued against such confounding for most clonotypes. Because the same donors could not be followed over many years, the conclusions depended on cross-sectional statistical analysis. Excess twin sharing in beta out-of-frame sequences was weaker because fewer shared sequences lowered the signal-to-noise ratio. Compared with coincidental sharing between unrelated individuals, out-of-frame TCR alpha sequences shared between twins showed an excess of sequences with low generation probability. In monozygotic twins, out-of-frame TCR alpha sharing was systematically underestimated by recombination models, although the models agreed with sharing between unrelated individuals. Abundant cord blood beta clonotypes carried fewer insertions; young adult naive repertoires showed a weaker similar trend, while memory repertoires showed none.

Libraries were prepared through 5' RACE. Instrument on record: Illumina HiSeq 2000. Template switching added a universal primer binding site, and the final cDNA carried a unique molecular identifier that allowed TCR cDNA molecules to be counted accurately. Specific primers in the conserved constant-segment region were used to synthesize first-strand cDNA for TCR alpha and beta chains. To control for contamination, every cDNA library was double barcoded, receiving both a SMART-Mk sample barcode and Illumina barcodes. TruSeq adapter sequences along with Illumina sample barcodes were introduced in two successive PCR steps. Sequencing of the TCR alpha and beta cDNA libraries was done on the Illumina HiSeq platform using custom primers. The authors' analysis ran thus. MiGEC was used to process raw reads and extract unique molecular identifiers, and MiXCR was used to find CDR3 positions. Recombination models were inferred per individual with the repgenHMM and IGoR tools using an EM algorithm. Shared clonotypes were analyzed with the tcR package in R, and sharing was normalized by the product of cloneset sizes. Out-of-frame nonproductive sequences were analyzed to study raw recombination free of thymic and clonal selection effects. TCRdb cleaned the public reads at Q25 with fastp, built clones with MiXCR and kept in-frame beta chains. Every distinct CDR3 protein forms one entry, paired with its most common genes and DNA. What appears here as the V and J calls and clone size reflects TCRdb's work, not the paper's. Within this sample are 540,000 or so distinct CDR3 sequences, with under 25% of them counted one time only. More than 0.4% of the sample lies in the top ten.

The germline V gene (reference sequence) supplies CDR1 SEHNR and CDR2 FQNEAQ. The CDR3 goes from the cysteine to the phenylalanine over 16 residues. The kept DNA is CDR3 alone, 48 bases in frame from the first base. Trimmed from V: 1 base; trimmed from J: 3 bases; junction bases lacking a gene match: 6. Every donor was a healthy Caucasian. The twin cohort comprised three pairs of female monozygotic twins, all aged roughly 18 to 29 years. CD4+ and CD8+ T cell populations were isolated with positive isolation kits from Invitrogen. Separately, the same data were catalogued under a study of yellow fever vaccine responses in identical twins. The second source states: The T cell response to vaccination in identical twins was reported by the authors to appear partly convergent and partly personalized. In the study, vaccine-responding T cell clones were precisely tracked in identical twins.

The clonotype was recovered from a woman between 18 and 29 years old in good health. The sample consisted of CD4+ T cells sorted from blood. Here the chain combines TRBV7-9 and TRBJ2-1; TRBD2 lines up with 7 middle nucleotides. The bases are TGTGCCAGCAGCTTAGGTCGGGACTACAACTACAATGAGCAGTTCTTC. Translated, it reads CASSLGRDYNYNEQFF.